This is a list of T cell receptor beta chains from one sample in a study of cytomegalovirus exposure and HLA in healthy donors. Assay: immunoSEQ multiplex PCR; the TCRdb copy retains only in-frame clones and omits some. Found here are roughly 290,000 clones, approximately 90% of them singletons; the top ten hold about 2.3%. The sequenced sample consisted of PBMCs. The origin of the receptors is a woman under 30 in good health and CMV-seronegative. Both conserved end residues are part of each CDR3. Fields, in order: clone size, V gene, J gene, D gene, CDR3 DNA, CDR3 protein. A D gene is named only where the DNA matches it firmly. The size of a clone is reported for some rows only, either as once, few or many, or as a class for expanded clones.

size: .; V: TRBV6-6; J: TRBJ2-1; D: TRBD2; DNA: TGTGCCAGCAGTTTGGCGGGGGGCGGGAACAATGAGCAGTTCTTC; CDR3: CASSLAGGGNNEQFF
size: once; V: TRBV7-3; J: TRBJ1-5; D: .; DNA: TGTGCCAGCAGCTTAAGCAGGGATCAGCCCCAGCATTTT; CDR3: CASSLSRDQPQHF
size: .; V: TRBV4-1; J: TRBJ1-4; D: .; DNA: TGCGCCAGCAGCGCTGGCCTGGGGCTAAATGAAAAACTGTTTTTT; CDR3: CASSAGLGLNEKLFF
size: .; V: TRBV5-1; J: TRBJ2-7; D: TRBD2; DNA: TGCGCCAGCAGCGATAGCGGGGGGGCAAGGGAGCAGTACTTC; CDR3: CASSDSGGAREQYF
size: .; V: TRBV18; J: TRBJ2-2; D: .; DNA: TGTGCCAGCTCAACAAAAGGCGGTGGTGAGCTGTTTTTT; CDR3: CASSTKGGGELFF
size: .; V: TRBV2; J: TRBJ2-2; D: .; DNA: TGTGCCAGCAGTGATCCCCGACAGGACCCCACCGGGGAGCTGTTTTTT; CDR3: CASSDPRQDPTGELFF
size: once; V: TRBV7-2; J: TRBJ1-1; D: .; DNA: TGTGCCAGCAGCTTAGTGGTGAGGAACACTGAAGCTTTCTTT; CDR3: CASSLVVRNTEAFF
size: once; V: TRBV10-3; J: TRBJ2-7; D: TRBD1; DNA: TGTGCCATCGGACGACAGGGATCGTACGAGCAGTACTTC; CDR3: CAIGRQGSYEQYF
size: once; V: TRBV9; J: TRBJ1-2; D: .; DNA: TGTGCCAGCAGCGTAGCTGCAGGTTCGGCTGGCTACACCTTC; CDR3: CASSVAAGSAGYTF
size: .; V: TRBV27; J: TRBJ2-7; D: .; DNA: TGTGCCAGCAGTTTCTCGGGGGAACGCTCCTACGAGCAGTACTTC; CDR3: CASSFSGERSYEQYF
size: .; V: TRBV5-1; J: TRBJ1-4; D: TRBD1; DNA: TGCGCCAGCAGCTTGGAGACAGGGGGCGATGAAAAACTGTTTTTT; CDR3: CASSLETGGDEKLFF